A selection of T cell receptor beta chains follows, all from one sample in a study. From the 5' RACE reads, TCRdb called clonotypes with MiXCR, one entry per CDR3 protein. The table has roughly 44,000 distinct CDR3 sequences, 29% seen once; the top ten hold roughly 3.5%. The sample taken for sequencing was memory CD4+ T cells sorted from a lymph node. The receptors shown here come from a female donor with breast cancer. Both conserved end residues are part of each CDR3. Each record gives: D gene, V gene, clone size, J gene, CDR3 protein, CDR3 DNA. The D gene is left open where the match is weak. Rows may omit the clone size; those that give it use once, few, many or a size class.

NA	TRBV28	once	TRBJ1-2	CASILPLHYGYTF	TGTGCCAGCATTTTACCCTTACACTATGGCTACACCTTC
TRBD1	TRBV20-1	few	TRBJ2-5	CSAPGGDKVVTQYF	TGCAGTGCTCCAGGGGGAGATAAAGTAGTGACCCAGTACTTC
TRBD1	TRBV5-5	few	TRBJ2-7	CASSQAGTGSYEQYF	TGTGCCAGCAGCCAAGCAGGGACAGGGAGCTACGAGCAGTACTTC
TRBD1	TRBV5-5	once	TRBJ2-6	CASSLAGTGGSGANVLTF	TGTGCCAGCAGCTTGGCCGGGACAGGGGGCTCTGGGGCCAACGTCCTGACTTTC
NA	TRBV28	NA	TRBJ2-7	CASSFSPSSPYEQYF	TGTGCCAGCAGTTTCTCGCCCTCCTCGCCATACGAGCAGTACTTC
TRBD2	TRBV4-1	NA	TRBJ2-7	CASSQVLAGTDEQYF	TGCGCCAGCAGCCAAGTGCTAGCGGGGACCGACGAGCAGTACTTC
NA	TRBV5-1	medium-sized	TRBJ2-1	CASSWSSYNEQFF	TGCGCCAGCAGCTGGAGCTCCTACAATGAGCAGTTCTTC
NA	TRBV28	NA	TRBJ2-5	CASSSRGEGYQETQYF	TGTGCCAGCAGTTCACGGGGAGAGGGGTACCAAGAGACCCAGTACTTC
TRBD1	TRBV7-9	NA	TRBJ2-1	CASSPDRGGQFF	TGTGCCAGCAGCCCAGACAGGGGCGGGCAGTTCTTC
NA	TRBV7-3	NA	TRBJ2-2	CASGPTGGSNTGELFF	TGTGCCAGCGGACCGACAGGAGGTTCGAACACCGGGGAGCTGTTTTTT
NA	TRBV20-1	NA	TRBJ1-3	CSASPGNTIYF	TGCAGCGCATCCCCCGGAAACACCATATATTTT
NA	TRBV7-2	few	TRBJ1-4	CASSQRPNEKLFF	TGTGCCAGCAGCCAGCGGCCTAATGAAAAACTGTTTTTT
NA	TRBV6-5	NA	TRBJ1-1	CASRWGNTKAFF	TGTGCCAGCAGATGGGGGAACACTAAAGCTTTCTTT
TRBD1	TRBV7-3	few	TRBJ1-2	CASSSAGGDGYTF	TGTGCCAGCAGCTCCGCAGGGGGAGATGGCTACACCTTC
NA	TRBV4-2	few	TRBJ1-3	CASSQDMAGNGNTIYF	TGTGCCAGCAGCCAAGATATGGCAGGGAATGGAAACACCATATATTTT
TRBD1	TRBV7-7	NA	TRBJ2-5	CASSLGGTGLETQYF	TGTGCTAGCAGCTTAGGGGGGACAGGGCTAGAGACCCAGTACTTC
NA	TRBV7-3	NA	TRBJ1-1	CASSLSGDTEAFF	TGTGCCAGCAGCCTTTCAGGGGACACTGAAGCTTTCTTT
NA	TRBV7-9	NA	TRBJ1-6	CTSSLVDIIRNSPLHF	TGTACCAGCAGCTTAGTCGACATTATCCGTAATTCACCCCTCCACTTT
TRBD1	TRBV12-3/TRBV12-4	few	TRBJ1-1	CASSLRTGGWTEAFF	TGTGCCAGCAGTTTAAGGACAGGGGGATGGACTGAAGCTTTCTTT
TRBD2	TRBV5-1	NA	TRBJ2-1	CASSRTSGQSNEQFF	TGCGCCAGCAGCAGGACTAGCGGGCAGAGCAATGAGCAGTTCTTC
TRBD2	TRBV4-1	NA	TRBJ2-2	CASSRLAGDTGELFF	TGCGCCAGCAGCCGACTAGCGGGGGACACCGGGGAGCTGTTTTTT
TRBD1	TRBV4-1	many	TRBJ1-1	CASSQPDRAHTEAFF	TGCGCCAGCAGCCAACCGGACAGGGCCCACACTGAAGCTTTCTTT
NA	TRBV29-1	few	TRBJ2-3	CSVVPGPHTDTQYF	TGCAGCGTTGTCCCAGGGCCCCACACAGATACGCAGTATTTT
NA	TRBV5-1	NA	TRBJ2-2	CASSLGQRTGELFF	TGCGCCAGCAGCCTCGGACAGCGCACCGGGGAGCTGTTTTTT
NA	TRBV5-1	many	TRBJ2-5	CASSLIVDQETQYF	TGCGCCAGCAGCTTGATAGTCGATCAAGAGACCCAGTACTTC
NA	TRBV28	NA	TRBJ2-5	CATLRQPETQYF	TGTGCCACCCTAAGACAGCCGGAGACCCAGTACTTC
NA	TRBV9	few	TRBJ2-1	CASTPLALARNEQFF	TGTGCCAGCACCCCTCTGGCCTTAGCGAGGAATGAGCAGTTCTTC
TRBD2	TRBV7-9	many	TRBJ2-7	CASSYTSGGFYEQYF	TGTGCCAGCAGTTATACTAGCGGGGGATTCTACGAGCAGTACTTC
NA	TRBV4-2	few	TRBJ1-1	CASSQDAGVVTEAFF	TGTGCCAGCAGCCAAGATGCGGGGGTCGTCACTGAAGCTTTCTTT
NA	TRBV5-1	NA	TRBJ2-1	CASSNGAHNEQFF	TGCGCCAGCAGCAATGGGGCACACAATGAGCAGTTCTTC
NA	TRBV7-9	NA	TRBJ2-7	CASSYLDYEQYF	TGTGCCAGCAGCTACCTGGATTACGAGCAGTACTTC
TRBD1	TRBV5-1	few	TRBJ2-5	CASSSGQAHQETQYF	TGCGCCAGCAGCTCAGGACAGGCCCACCAAGAGACCCAGTACTTC
NA	TRBV12-3/TRBV12-4	NA	TRBJ2-7	CASSFEYEQYF	TGTGCCAGCAGTTTCGAATACGAGCAGTACTTC
NA	TRBV9	few	TRBJ2-2	CASSVGGGRNTGELFF	TGTGCCAGCAGCGTAGGTGGTGGCAGGAACACCGGGGAGCTGTTTTTT
NA	TRBV4-1	few	TRBJ2-7	CASSQAPTAAFYEQYF	TGCGCCAGCAGCCAAGCCCCCACGGCTGCATTTTACGAGCAGTACTTC
TRBD1	TRBV15	NA	TRBJ2-3	CATSRAGGSTDTQYF	TGTGCCACCAGCAGAGCAGGGGGTAGCACAGATACGCAGTATTTT
NA	TRBV5-1	few	TRBJ2-3	CASSLTGALADTQYF	TGCGCCAGCAGCTTGACTGGGGCTCTAGCGGATACGCAGTATTTT